One T cell receptor beta chain is described in this entry. Its cognate antigen is unknown. This CDR3 has 20 residues. UMI labels and 5' RACE were used to prepare the TRB cDNA libraries. Following a re-call of the 5' RACE reads, TCRdb has one entry per CDR3 protein and lacks DNA. The sample has over 35,000 distinct CDR3 sequences, and its top ten clones hold roughly 15%. The record originates from a study of CXCR3-negative and CXCR3-positive naive CD8 T cells. Study results and limitations: The study found comparably high diversity in both naive subsets and much lower diversity in memory CD8+ cells. With surface CD5 comparable between naive subsets, TCR strength was estimated using properties derived from the TRB CDR3. The TRBV-TRBJ usage of naive CXCR3-negative and CXCR3-positive cells was similar, but that of memory cells differed.

This sequence originates from a human donor in good health. Some clones in this sample may be carry-over from other donors' samples. The rearrangement uses TRBV21-1 and TRBJ2-2; checking the TCRdb D call of TRBD1 is not possible without DNA. TRBV21-1 is a pseudogene locus. Sequencing used memory CD8+ T cells from blood. Here the CDR3 reads CASSKGGKRGQRSRTGELFF.